A selection of T cell receptor beta chains follows, all from one sample in a study of yellow fever vaccine responses in identical twins. In TCRdb, the RT-PCR reads were re-called with MiXCR into one record per CDR3 protein. There are about 18,000 distinct CDR3 sequences in the sample; roughly 60% occur only once, and less than 9.5% lies in the top ten. This specimen was T cells from blood (PBMCs), unsorted or a sorted subset (not recorded which), taken before or after yellow fever vaccination (not recorded which). These TCRs come from a woman aged 18 to 35 who received the yellow fever vaccine. CDR3s include the opening cysteine and the closing phenylalanine or tryptophan. Each record gives: CDR3 protein, J gene, V gene, CDR3 length.

CDR3 protein: CASSLGQGSSYNSPLHF
J gene: TRBJ1-6
V gene: TRBV11-2
CDR3 length: 17

CDR3 protein: CASSLGKVTGELFF
J gene: TRBJ2-2
V gene: TRBV5-5
CDR3 length: 14

CDR3 protein: CASRRQGPTEAFF
J gene: TRBJ1-1
V gene: TRBV6-1
CDR3 length: 13

CDR3 protein: CASSIYSGVAGYNEQFF
J gene: TRBJ2-1
V gene: TRBV2
CDR3 length: 17

CDR3 protein: CASSPPGLNYEQYF
J gene: TRBJ2-7
V gene: TRBV18
CDR3 length: 14

CDR3 protein: CASSVNPDRILYGYTF
J gene: TRBJ1-2
V gene: TRBV3-1
CDR3 length: 16

CDR3 protein: CSVDGAPNEQYF
J gene: TRBJ2-7
V gene: TRBV29-1
CDR3 length: 12

CDR3 protein: CASRSSGQETQYF
J gene: TRBJ2-5
V gene: TRBV4-1
CDR3 length: 13

CDR3 protein: CGGLAGGPRNEQFF
J gene: TRBJ2-1
V gene: TRBV20-1
CDR3 length: 14

CDR3 protein: CATHPDRVSNEQFF
J gene: TRBJ2-1
V gene: TRBV2
CDR3 length: 14

CDR3 protein: CASSPQNGELFF
J gene: TRBJ2-2
V gene: TRBV6-1
CDR3 length: 12

CDR3 protein: CASSIFSTVSTMSKNIQYF
J gene: TRBJ2-4
V gene: TRBV19
CDR3 length: 19

CDR3 protein: CASSLNQGLYYGYTF
J gene: TRBJ1-2
V gene: TRBV14
CDR3 length: 15

CDR3 protein: CSVGGSNQPQHF
J gene: TRBJ1-5
V gene: TRBV29-1
CDR3 length: 12

CDR3 protein: CAISESGLGTQYF
J gene: TRBJ2-7
V gene: TRBV10-3
CDR3 length: 13

CDR3 protein: CSGGGSWETQYF
J gene: TRBJ2-5
V gene: TRBV29-1
CDR3 length: 12

CDR3 protein: CASSVTGISYEQYF
J gene: TRBJ2-7
V gene: TRBV2
CDR3 length: 14

CDR3 protein: CASSQESTGDYEQYF
J gene: TRBJ2-7
V gene: TRBV3-1
CDR3 length: 15

CDR3 protein: CASSLTVSFSGYTF
J gene: TRBJ1-2
V gene: TRBV5-4
CDR3 length: 14

CDR3 protein: CASSLDRTGALNYGYTF
J gene: TRBJ1-2
V gene: TRBV7-9
CDR3 length: 17

CDR3 protein: CASSQLAGTVNEQFF
J gene: TRBJ2-1
V gene: TRBV4-1
CDR3 length: 15

CDR3 protein: CASTAGETQYF
J gene: TRBJ2-5
V gene: TRBV19
CDR3 length: 11

CDR3 protein: CASSQAGGASRGYTF
J gene: TRBJ1-2
V gene: TRBV14
CDR3 length: 15

CDR3 protein: CATSDSGPGTSGRVAYNEQFF
J gene: TRBJ2-1
V gene: TRBV24-1
CDR3 length: 21

CDR3 protein: CATSDFRQATDTQYF
J gene: TRBJ2-3
V gene: TRBV24-1
CDR3 length: 15

CDR3 protein: CATSLGPQHF
J gene: TRBJ1-5
V gene: TRBV24-1
CDR3 length: 10

CDR3 protein: CASSLPRPPLHF
J gene: TRBJ1-6
V gene: TRBV7-8
CDR3 length: 12

CDR3 protein: CASSPSGTGNEKLFF
J gene: TRBJ1-4
V gene: TRBV4-2
CDR3 length: 15

CDR3 protein: CASGNINQPQHF
J gene: TRBJ1-5
V gene: TRBV11-1
CDR3 length: 12

CDR3 protein: CASSEDRAKNIQYF
J gene: TRBJ2-4
V gene: TRBV5-1
CDR3 length: 14

CDR3 protein: CASSVGYNTDTQYF
J gene: TRBJ2-3
V gene: TRBV9
CDR3 length: 14

CDR3 protein: CASSLNQLTDTQYF
J gene: TRBJ2-3
V gene: TRBV4-2
CDR3 length: 14

CDR3 protein: CASSLSSLNTGELFF
J gene: TRBJ2-2
V gene: TRBV7-3
CDR3 length: 15

CDR3 protein: CSVESSGTEQETQYF
J gene: TRBJ2-5
V gene: TRBV29-1
CDR3 length: 15

CDR3 protein: CASSPNGGTGELFF
J gene: TRBJ2-2
V gene: TRBV2
CDR3 length: 14

CDR3 protein: CASSLRTGNYGYTF
J gene: TRBJ1-2
V gene: TRBV12-3/TRBV12-4
CDR3 length: 14

CDR3 protein: CASSLYSGSNQPQHF
J gene: TRBJ1-5
V gene: TRBV5-6
CDR3 length: 15

CDR3 protein: CASSAETGKNTEAFF
J gene: TRBJ1-1
V gene: TRBV19
CDR3 length: 15

CDR3 protein: CASSLANVPDGAFF
J gene: TRBJ1-1
V gene: TRBV5-1
CDR3 length: 14

CDR3 protein: CASSHLFGGQLNTEAFF
J gene: TRBJ1-1
V gene: TRBV13
CDR3 length: 17

CDR3 protein: CASSFGRVNTEAFF
J gene: TRBJ1-1
V gene: TRBV11-2
CDR3 length: 14

CDR3 protein: CASSPPGSTTDTQYF
J gene: TRBJ2-3
V gene: TRBV11-1
CDR3 length: 15

CDR3 protein: CASSLSELISNQPQHF
J gene: TRBJ1-5
V gene: TRBV11-3
CDR3 length: 16

CDR3 protein: CASSLSIATYEQYF
J gene: TRBJ2-7
V gene: TRBV27
CDR3 length: 14

CDR3 protein: CSVERQESTEAFF
J gene: TRBJ1-1
V gene: TRBV29-1
CDR3 length: 13

CDR3 protein: CASSLTGAEGYTF
J gene: TRBJ1-2
V gene: TRBV7-3
CDR3 length: 13

CDR3 protein: CASSSPGQGEAFF
J gene: TRBJ1-1
V gene: TRBV28
CDR3 length: 13

CDR3 protein: CASSPSGRGEKLFF
J gene: TRBJ1-4
V gene: TRBV27
CDR3 length: 14

CDR3 protein: CASGLRGNTEAFF
J gene: TRBJ1-1
V gene: TRBV12-5
CDR3 length: 13

CDR3 protein: CSARPNQETQYF
J gene: TRBJ2-5
V gene: TRBV29-1
CDR3 length: 12

CDR3 protein: CASSLTITGELFF
J gene: TRBJ2-2
V gene: TRBV7-6
CDR3 length: 13

CDR3 protein: CASSDGYRAKNIQYF
J gene: TRBJ2-4
V gene: TRBV4-1
CDR3 length: 15

CDR3 protein: CSARDYPGYNEQFF
J gene: TRBJ2-1
V gene: TRBV20-1
CDR3 length: 14